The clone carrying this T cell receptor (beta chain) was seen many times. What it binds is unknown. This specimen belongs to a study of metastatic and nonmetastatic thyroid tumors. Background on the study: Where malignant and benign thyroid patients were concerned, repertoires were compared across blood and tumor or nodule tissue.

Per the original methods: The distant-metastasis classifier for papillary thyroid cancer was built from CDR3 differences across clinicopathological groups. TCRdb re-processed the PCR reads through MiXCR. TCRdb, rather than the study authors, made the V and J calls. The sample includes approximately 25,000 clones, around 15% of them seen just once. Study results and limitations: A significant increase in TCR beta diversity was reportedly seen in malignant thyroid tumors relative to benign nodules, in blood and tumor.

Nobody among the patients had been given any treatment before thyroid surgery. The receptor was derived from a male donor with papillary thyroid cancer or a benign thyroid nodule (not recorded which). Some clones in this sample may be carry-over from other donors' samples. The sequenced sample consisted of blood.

In DNA, the CDR3 is TGTGCCAGCAGCCAACCCGGGACAGGGGGACGAGAAGCTTTCTTT. Residues: CASSQPGTGGREAFF. The rearrangement joins TRBV3-1 to TRBJ1-1; TRBD1 aligns across 11 bases. Germline V gene data show CDR1 as LGHDT and CDR2 as YNNKEL (reference sequence). This CDR3 is 15 amino acids long. Trimming removed 2 bases from V and 8 bases from J; junction bases left unmatched: 7.